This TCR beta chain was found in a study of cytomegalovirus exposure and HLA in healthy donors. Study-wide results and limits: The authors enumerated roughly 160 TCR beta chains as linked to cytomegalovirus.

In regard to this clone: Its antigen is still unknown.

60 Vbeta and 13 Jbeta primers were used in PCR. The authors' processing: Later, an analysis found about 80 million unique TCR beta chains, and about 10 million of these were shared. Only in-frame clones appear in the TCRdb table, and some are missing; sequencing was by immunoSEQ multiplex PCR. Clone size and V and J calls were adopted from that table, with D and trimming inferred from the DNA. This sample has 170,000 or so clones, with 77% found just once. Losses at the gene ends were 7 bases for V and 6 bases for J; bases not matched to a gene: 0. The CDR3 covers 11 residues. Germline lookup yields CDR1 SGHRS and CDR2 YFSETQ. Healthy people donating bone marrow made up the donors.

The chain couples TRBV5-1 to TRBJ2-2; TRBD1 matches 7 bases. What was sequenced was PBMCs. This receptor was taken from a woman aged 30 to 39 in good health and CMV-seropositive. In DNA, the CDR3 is TGCGCCAGCCAGGGGGCCGGGGAGCTGTTTTTT. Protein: CASQGAGELFF.